The sequence of this T cell receptor (beta chain) was determined in a study of T cells in Graves' hyperthyroidism and ophthalmopathy. General observations from the study: In simple terms, a model built on 13 V-J features told ophthalmopathy apart from stable hyperthyroidism.

Between the trimmed V and J ends, which lost 7 bases and 1 base, there was a span of 11 bases. The CDR3 is made up of 13 amino acids. The germline V gene has CDR1 SGHDT and CDR2 YYEEEE. Amplified TCR beta CDR3 regions derived from RNA transcripts. HTBI primers were employed in a first-round RT-PCR of the TCR CDR3. MiXCR, run by TCRdb on the multiplex PCR reads, gives a single entry per CDR3 protein. Of approximately 300,000 distinct CDR3 sequences listed, 15% to 20% were seen once; the top ten hold roughly 53%. In regard to this clonotype: Antigen specificity is unknown. The CDR3 ends on some other residue instead of the conserved phenylalanine or tryptophan, so this is likely a read error.

In the ophthalmopathy cohort, Clinical Activity Score was at least 3, NOSPECS grade at least 4, and duration under 3 months. Patients having uncontrolled infection, another autoimmune disease, pregnancy or lactation were not included. The authors took PBMCs from 10 ml fresh peripheral blood. The chain links TRBV5-6 to TRBJ2-5; possibly TRBD2 for D (6 bases). This TCR was recovered from an older woman with Graves' ophthalmopathy. What was sequenced was blood. CDR3: CASAPGGQETQYL. In nucleotides, the CDR3 is TGTGCCAGCGCTCCCGGGGGCCAAGAGACCCAGTACCTC.